These T cell receptor beta chains were read from a single sample in a study of memory CD8 T cells in hepatitis C reinfection. Profiled with immunoSEQ multiplex PCR; TCRdb holds only in-frame clones, not every one. The table lists under 50,000 clones, more than 75% of them singletons, with about 1.3% in the top ten. The sample was naive CD8+ T cells sorted from blood. Source of these receptors: a man between 18 and 29 years old with hepatitis C virus infection. Each CDR3 is given with its conserved first and last residue. The D gene is left open where the match is weak. Clone size is not always given. Where it is, it says once, few, many or a class for expanded clones.

d_call,cdr3_length,j_call,v_call,clone_size,cdr3_aa,cdr3_nt
TRBD1,16,TRBJ1-3,TRBV6-5,NA,CASSYSGTGGRNTIYF,TGTGCCAGCAGTTACTCAGGGACAGGGGGAAGAAACACCATATATTTT
NA,18,TRBJ2-3,TRBV7-8,NA,CASSWRWGREQGTDTQYF,TGTGCCAGCAGCTGGCGGTGGGGTCGGGAGCAAGGCACAGATACGCAGTATTTT
NA,12,TRBJ1-1,TRBV30,NA,CAWETGGLEAFF,TGTGCCTGGGAGACGGGGGGGCTTGAAGCTTTCTTT
NA,15,TRBJ2-7,TRBV6-1,NA,CASSEDVDLTYEQYF,TGTGCCAGCAGTGAAGACGTAGATTTAACCTACGAGCAGTACTTC
TRBD1,14,TRBJ1-6,TRBV6-5,NA,CASSPQGVVSPLHF,TGTGCCAGCAGTCCACAGGGGGTGGTTTCACCCCTCCACTTT
NA,13,TRBJ1-6,TRBV9,once,CASSVDEFSPLHF,TGTGCCAGCAGCGTAGATGAGTTTTCACCCCTCCACTTT
TRBD2,15,TRBJ2-3,TRBV12-5,NA,CASGLGTSGADTQYF,TGTGCTAGTGGTCTCGGGACTAGCGGCGCAGATACGCAGTATTTT
NA,15,TRBJ1-6,TRBV2,once,CASSGGQQTLLALHF,TGTGCCAGCAGTGGTGGACAGCAAACTCTTTTGGCCCTCCACTTT
TRBD2,15,TRBJ2-5,TRBV5-8,NA,CASRKSGGAIETQYF,TGTGCCAGCAGAAAAAGCGGGGGGGCCATAGAGACCCAGTACTTC
TRBD2,15,TRBJ2-2,TRBV4-1,NA,CASSSGLADTGELFF,TGCGCCAGCAGCTCGGGACTAGCGGACACCGGGGAGCTGTTTTTT
TRBD2,13,TRBJ2-7,TRBV19,NA,CASSVAGVNEQYF,TGTGCCAGTAGTGTAGCGGGAGTCAACGAGCAGTACTTC
TRBD2,13,TRBJ2-5,TRBV6-5,NA,CASSYSGRETQYF,TGTGCCAGCAGTTACTCCGGGAGGGAGACCCAGTACTTC
NA,14,TRBJ2-3,TRBV2,NA,CASTQDSLTDTQYF,TGTGCCAGCACCCAAGACTCACTCACAGATACGCAGTATTTT
NA,17,TRBJ2-7,TRBV5-6,few,CASTPGVDRLSSYEQYF,TGTGCCAGCACCCCTGGGGTTGACAGGTTAAGCTCCTACGAGCAGTACTTC
NA,12,TRBJ1-6,TRBV6-5,NA,CASSEANSPLHF,TGTGCCAGCAGTGAAGCGAATTCACCCCTCCACTTT
NA,12,TRBJ2-3,TRBV10-1,few,CASRDNPDTQYF,TGCGCCAGCAGGGACAACCCAGATACGCAGTATTTT
TRBD2,16,TRBJ2-7,TRBV7-9,NA,CASSLGLAGGAGEQYF,TGTGCCAGCAGCCTGGGACTAGCGGGAGGGGCGGGCGAGCAGTACTTC
NA,14,TRBJ2-2,TRBV4-3,NA,CASSWRSSTGELFF,TGCGCCAGCAGCTGGAGGTCTTCTACCGGGGAGCTGTTTTTT
NA,18,TRBJ1-2,TRBV19,NA,CASSVDRDIHGSNYGYTF,TGTGCCAGTAGTGTCGACCGGGACATTCACGGGTCTAACTATGGCTACACCTTC
TRBD1,18,TRBJ2-5,TRBV11-2,NA,CASEWGGWDRGGVETQYF,TGTGCCAGCGAGTGGGGGGGTTGGGACAGGGGTGGCGTAGAGACCCAGTACTTC
NA,11,TRBJ1-2,TRBV11-1,NA,CASSTGQLVTF,TGTGCCAGCAGCACCGGACAGTTAGTCACCTTC
NA,14,TRBJ2-2,TRBV30,NA,CAWSVLPVTGELFF,TGTGCCTGGAGTGTATTACCAGTTACCGGGGAGCTGTTTTTT
NA,15,TRBJ2-3,TRBV4-1,NA,CASSPRQGGPDTQYF,TGCGCCAGCAGCCCCCGACAGGGAGGCCCAGATACGCAGTATTTT
TRBD2,11,TRBJ2-1,TRBV29-1,NA,CSGRGDNEQFF,TGCAGCGGGCGGGGGGACAATGAGCAGTTCTTC
TRBD1,14,TRBJ1-2,TRBV5-1,NA,CASRKGQGVFGYTF,TGCGCCAGCAGAAAGGGACAGGGGGTTTTTGGCTACACCTTC
TRBD1,16,TRBJ2-4,TRBV6-5,NA,CASSFQPGQGLDIQYF,TGTGCCAGCAGTTTCCAACCGGGACAGGGCTTGGACATTCAGTACTTC
TRBD1,14,TRBJ2-7,TRBV7-2,once,CASSLGDRIGEQYF,TGTGCCAGCAGCTTGGGGGACAGGATCGGCGAGCAGTACTTC
TRBD2,15,TRBJ2-5,TRBV5-4,NA,CASSLGAGVGETQYF,TGTGCCAGCAGCTTGGGGGCGGGGGTCGGGGAGACCCAGTACTTC
TRBD2,15,TRBJ2-1,TRBV11-2,NA,CASNLPTSAYNEQFF,TGTGCCAGCAACCTGCCGACTAGCGCCTACAATGAGCAGTTCTTC
NA,13,TRBJ1-1,TRBV5-4,NA,CASGLAGDTEAFF,TGTGCCAGCGGTCTTGCGGGGGACACTGAAGCTTTCTTT
NA,15,TRBJ2-1,TRBV19,once,CASSITGSSYNEQFF,TGTGCCAGTAGTATCACAGGGAGCTCCTACAATGAGCAGTTCTTC
NA,14,TRBJ2-3,TRBV19,NA,CASSITGSTDTQYF,TGTGCCAGTAGTATCACGGGGAGCACAGATACGCAGTATTTT
TRBD2,14,TRBJ2-5,TRBV10-2,NA,CASSWTSGRAEQYF,TGCGCCAGCAGTTGGACTAGCGGGAGAGCGGAGCAGTACTTC
NA,12,TRBJ2-1,TRBV6-1,few,CASSTRDNEQFF,TGTGCCAGCAGTACACGGGACAATGAGCAGTTCTTC
NA,14,TRBJ2-1,TRBV9,NA,CASSVDGLGNEQFF,TGTGCCAGCAGCGTAGATGGCCTCGGGAATGAGCAGTTCTTC
NA,14,TRBJ1-1,TRBV28,NA,CASSFGGTGTEAFF,TGTGCCAGCAGTTTCGGAGGGACGGGTACTGAAGCTTTCTTT
TRBD1,15,TRBJ1-2,TRBV27,NA,CASSLGQGAEYGYTF,TGTGCCAGCAGTTTAGGACAGGGAGCAGAATATGGCTACACCTTC
NA,16,TRBJ1-4,TRBV5-1,few,CASSFGPNPRGEKLFF,TGCGCCAGCAGCTTCGGGCCTAACCCTCGAGGGGAAAAACTGTTTTTT
TRBD1,14,TRBJ1-1,TRBV7-2,NA,CASTTDRVGTEAFF,TGTGCCAGCACCACGGACAGGGTGGGGACTGAAGCTTTCTTT
NA,14,TRBJ1-6,TRBV5-4,NA,CASSLRGINSPLHF,TGTGCCAGCAGCTTGCGCGGGATAAATTCACCCCTCCACTTT
NA,14,TRBJ1-3,TRBV19,NA,CASSIHSSGNTIYF,TGTGCCAGTAGTATACACAGCTCTGGAAACACCATATATTTT
NA,13,TRBJ2-2,TRBV19,NA,CASSTTNTGELFF,TGTGCCAGTAGTACTACCAACACCGGGGAGCTGTTTTTT
TRBD1,15,TRBJ2-7,TRBV19,NA,CASSSPDRGTYEQYF,TGTGCCAGTAGTAGCCCGGACAGGGGGACCTACGAGCAGTACTTC
TRBD1,14,TRBJ1-5,TRBV19,NA,CASSTDRGRQPQHF,TGTGCCAGTAGTACGGACAGGGGCAGGCAGCCCCAGCATTTT
NA,12,TRBJ1-1,TRBV13,NA,CASSQEGAEAFF,TGTGCCAGCAGCCAGGAGGGAGCTGAAGCTTTCTTT
TRBD2,15,TRBJ2-1,TRBV19,NA,CASSIGSGVMNEQFF,TGTGCCAGTAGTATAGGAAGCGGGGTCATGAATGAGCAGTTCTTC
NA,15,TRBJ2-1,TRBV5-5,NA,CASSLSWAGYNEQFF,TGTGCCAGCAGCCTGTCGTGGGCAGGATACAATGAGCAGTTCTTC
NA,11,TRBJ2-7,TRBV29-1,NA,CSAEQGYEQYF,TGCAGCGCGGAACAGGGATACGAGCAGTACTTC
TRBD2,15,TRBJ2-1,TRBV6-5,NA,CASNPSGTTYNEQFF,TGTGCCAGCAACCCTAGCGGGACGACCTACAATGAGCAGTTCTTC
NA,16,TRBJ1-6,TRBV30,NA,CAWSPPPGHNNSPLHF,TGTGCCTGGAGTCCTCCTCCGGGACACAATAATTCACCCCTCCACTTT
TRBD2,15,TRBJ2-1,TRBV13,NA,CASSIRIVAGNEQFF,TGTGCCAGCAGCATCAGGATAGTAGCGGGGAATGAGCAGTTCTTC
NA,10,TRBJ1-1,TRBV29-1,NA,CSPGGTEAFF,TGCAGCCCGGGGGGCACTGAAGCTTTCTTT
TRBD2,15,TRBJ2-7,TRBV27,NA,CASSYSGDPTYEQYF,TGTGCCAGCAGTTATAGCGGGGACCCAACCTACGAGCAGTACTTC
NA,19,TRBJ1-5,TRBV5-5,NA,CASSLYAGEGDRSNQPQHF,TGTGCCAGCAGCTTGTACGCTGGGGAAGGGGATCGGTCCAATCAGCCCCAGCATTTT